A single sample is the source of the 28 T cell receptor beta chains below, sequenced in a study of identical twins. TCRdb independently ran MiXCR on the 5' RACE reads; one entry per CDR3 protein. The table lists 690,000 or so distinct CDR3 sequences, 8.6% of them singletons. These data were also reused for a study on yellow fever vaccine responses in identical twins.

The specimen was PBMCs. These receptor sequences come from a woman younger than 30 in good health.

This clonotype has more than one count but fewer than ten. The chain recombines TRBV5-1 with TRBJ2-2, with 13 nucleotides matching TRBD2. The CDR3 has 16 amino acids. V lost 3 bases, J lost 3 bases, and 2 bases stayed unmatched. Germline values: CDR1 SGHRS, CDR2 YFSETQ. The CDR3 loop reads CASSYGLAGDTGELFF. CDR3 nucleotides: TGCGCCAGCAGCTATGGACTAGCGGGGGACACCGGGGAGCTGTTTTTT. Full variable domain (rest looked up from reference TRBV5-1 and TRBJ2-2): KAGVTQTPRYLIKTRGQQVTLSCSPISGHRSVSWYQQTPGQGLQFLFEYFSETQRNKGNFPGRFSGRQFSNSRSEMNVSTLELGDSALYLCASSYGLAGDTGELFFGEGSRLTVL.

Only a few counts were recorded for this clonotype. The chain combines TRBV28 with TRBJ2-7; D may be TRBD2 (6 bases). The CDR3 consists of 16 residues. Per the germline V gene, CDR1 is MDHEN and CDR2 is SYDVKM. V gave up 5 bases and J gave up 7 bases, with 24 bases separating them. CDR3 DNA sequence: TGTGCCAGCAGTCGATTAGGGAGGTCCCAAATCTCGGAGCAGTACTTC. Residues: CASSRLGRSQISEQYF.

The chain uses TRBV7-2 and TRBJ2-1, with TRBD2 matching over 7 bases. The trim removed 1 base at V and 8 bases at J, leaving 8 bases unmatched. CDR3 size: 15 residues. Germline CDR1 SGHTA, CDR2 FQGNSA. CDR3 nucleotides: TGTGCCAGCAGCTTAGGTCTAGCGGCTAGTGATGAGCAGTTCTTC. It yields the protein CASSLGLAASDEQFF.

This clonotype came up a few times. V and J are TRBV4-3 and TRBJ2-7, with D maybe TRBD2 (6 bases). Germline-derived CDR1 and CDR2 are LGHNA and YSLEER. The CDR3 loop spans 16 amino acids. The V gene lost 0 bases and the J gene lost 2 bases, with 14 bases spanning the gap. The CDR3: CASSQERLAQTYEQYF. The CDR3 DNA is TGCGCCAGCAGCCAAGAAAGGCTAGCGCAAACCTACGAGCAGTACTTC.

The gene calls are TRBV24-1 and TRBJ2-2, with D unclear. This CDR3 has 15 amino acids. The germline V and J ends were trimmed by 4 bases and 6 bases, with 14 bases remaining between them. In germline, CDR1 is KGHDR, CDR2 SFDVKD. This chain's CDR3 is CATSEQFRRAGELFF. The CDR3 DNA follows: TGTGCCACCAGTGAGCAGTTTAGACGGGCCGGGGAGCTGTTTTTT.

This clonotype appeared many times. The CDR3 sequence: CASSLVSGKVEETQYF. For the CDR3, the DNA is TGTGCCAGCAGCTTAGTTAGCGGGAAAGTAGAGGAGACCCAGTACTTC. The chain joins TRBV7-2 to TRBJ2-5; 8 bases are shared with TRBD2. J was trimmed by 5 bases and V by 1 base; bases with no gene match: 9. Germline assignment: CDR1 SGHTA and CDR2 FQGNSA. The length of the CDR3 is 16 residues.

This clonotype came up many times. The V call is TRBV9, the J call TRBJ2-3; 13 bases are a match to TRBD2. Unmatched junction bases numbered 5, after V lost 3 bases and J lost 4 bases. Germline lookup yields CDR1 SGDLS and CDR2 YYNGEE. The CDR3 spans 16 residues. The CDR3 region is CASSAGLAGDSDTQYF. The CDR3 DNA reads TGTGCCAGCAGCGCCGGACTAGCGGGGGATTCAGATACGCAGTATTTT.

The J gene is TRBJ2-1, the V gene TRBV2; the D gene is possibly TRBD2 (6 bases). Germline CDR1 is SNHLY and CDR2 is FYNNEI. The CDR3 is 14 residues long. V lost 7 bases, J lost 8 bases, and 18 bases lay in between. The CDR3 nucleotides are TGTGCCAGCATCGGGGACCTAGGAGGGCATGAGCAGTTCTTC. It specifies CASIGDLGGHEQFF.

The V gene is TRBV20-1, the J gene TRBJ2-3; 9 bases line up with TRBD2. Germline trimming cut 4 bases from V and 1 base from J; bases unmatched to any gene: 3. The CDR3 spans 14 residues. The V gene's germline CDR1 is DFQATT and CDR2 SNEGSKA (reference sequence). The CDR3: CSATRTSGTDTQYF. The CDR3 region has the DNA TGCAGTGCTACCCGGACTAGCGGCACAGATACGCAGTATTTT.

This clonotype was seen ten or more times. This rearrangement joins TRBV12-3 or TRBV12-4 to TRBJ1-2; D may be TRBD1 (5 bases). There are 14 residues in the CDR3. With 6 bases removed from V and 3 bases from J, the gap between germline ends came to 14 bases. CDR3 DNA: TGTGCCAGCAGAGATAGACAGACAGACTATGGCTACACCTTC. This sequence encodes CASRDRQTDYGYTF.

In DNA, the CDR3 is TGCAGTGCTAGAGACCGGACAGCGGGAGTCTTTGAGCAGTTCTTC. Protein sequence: CSARDRTAGVFEQFF. V is TRBV20-1 and J is TRBJ2-1; 8 bases map to TRBD2. This CDR3 is built from 15 residues. Unmatched junction bases numbered 10, after V lost 0 bases and J lost 9 bases. Per the germline V gene, CDR1 is DFQATT and CDR2 is SNEGSKA (reference sequence).

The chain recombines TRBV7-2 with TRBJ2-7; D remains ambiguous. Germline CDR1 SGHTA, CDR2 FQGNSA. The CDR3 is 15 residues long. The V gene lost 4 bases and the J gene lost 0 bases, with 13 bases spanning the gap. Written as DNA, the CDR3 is TGTGCCAGCAGCTCCCAGCCTGCTTCCTCCTACGAGCAGTACTTC. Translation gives CASSSQPASSYEQYF.

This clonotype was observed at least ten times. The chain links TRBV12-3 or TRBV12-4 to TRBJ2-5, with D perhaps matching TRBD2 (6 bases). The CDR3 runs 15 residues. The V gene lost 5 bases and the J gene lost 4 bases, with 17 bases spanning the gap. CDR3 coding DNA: TGTGCCAGCAGTCGGGGACTCCTAAGGGGAGAGACCCAGTACTTC. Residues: CASSRGLLRGETQYF.

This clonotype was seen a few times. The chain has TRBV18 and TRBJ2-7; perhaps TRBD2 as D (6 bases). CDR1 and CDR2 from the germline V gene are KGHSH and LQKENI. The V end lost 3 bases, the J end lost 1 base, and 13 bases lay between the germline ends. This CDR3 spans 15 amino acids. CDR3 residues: CASSPFGGLSYEQYF. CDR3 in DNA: TGTGCCAGCTCACCGTTCGGCGGACTATCCTACGAGCAGTACTTC.

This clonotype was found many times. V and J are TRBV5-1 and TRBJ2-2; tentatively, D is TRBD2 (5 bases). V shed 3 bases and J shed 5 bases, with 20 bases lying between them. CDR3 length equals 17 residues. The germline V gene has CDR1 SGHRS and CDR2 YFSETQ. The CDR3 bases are TGCGCCAGCAGCTCCCTCACCGATAGGACGGGAACCGGGGAGCTGTTTTTT. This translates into CASSSLTDRTGTGELFF.

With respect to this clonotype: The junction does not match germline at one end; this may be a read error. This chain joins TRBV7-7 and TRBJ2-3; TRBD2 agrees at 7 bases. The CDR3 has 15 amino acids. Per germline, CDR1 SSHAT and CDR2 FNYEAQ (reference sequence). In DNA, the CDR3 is TGTGCTAGCAGCGAAGCGGGGATTAGCACAGATACGCAGTATTTT. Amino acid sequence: CASSEAGISTDTQYF.

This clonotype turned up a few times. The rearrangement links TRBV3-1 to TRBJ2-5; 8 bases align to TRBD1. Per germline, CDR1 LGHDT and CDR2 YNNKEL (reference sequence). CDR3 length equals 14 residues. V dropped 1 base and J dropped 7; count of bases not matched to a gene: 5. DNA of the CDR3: TGTGCCAGCAGCCAAGTTCCACAGGGGGGGACCCAGTACTTC. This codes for CASSQVPQGGTQYF.

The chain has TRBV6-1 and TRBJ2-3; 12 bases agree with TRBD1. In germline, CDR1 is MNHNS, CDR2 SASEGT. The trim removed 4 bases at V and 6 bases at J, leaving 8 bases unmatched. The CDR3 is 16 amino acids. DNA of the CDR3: TGTGCCAGCAGTGCCTGGGGACAGGGGGCTTGGGATACGCAGTATTTT. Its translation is CASSAWGQGAWDTQYF.

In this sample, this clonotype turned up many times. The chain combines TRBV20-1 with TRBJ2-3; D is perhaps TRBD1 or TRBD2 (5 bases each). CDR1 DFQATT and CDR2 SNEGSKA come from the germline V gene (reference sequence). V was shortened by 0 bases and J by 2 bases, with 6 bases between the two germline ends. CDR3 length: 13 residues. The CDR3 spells CSAREGVTDTQYF. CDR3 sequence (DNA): TGCAGTGCTAGAGAGGGGGTCACAGATACGCAGTATTTT.

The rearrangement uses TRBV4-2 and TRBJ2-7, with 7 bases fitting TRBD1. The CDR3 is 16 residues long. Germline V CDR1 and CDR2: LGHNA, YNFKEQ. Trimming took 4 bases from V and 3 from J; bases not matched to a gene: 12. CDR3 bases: TGTGCCAGCAGCCCAAATGAGGACAGGAAAGACTACGAGCAGTACTTC. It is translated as CASSPNEDRKDYEQYF.

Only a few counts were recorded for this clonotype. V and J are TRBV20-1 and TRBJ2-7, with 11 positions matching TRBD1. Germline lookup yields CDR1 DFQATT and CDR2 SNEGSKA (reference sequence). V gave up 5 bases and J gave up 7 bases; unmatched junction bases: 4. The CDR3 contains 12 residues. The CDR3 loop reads CSAWDRGGEQYF. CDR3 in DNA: TGCAGTGCTTGGGACAGGGGGGGGGAGCAGTACTTC.

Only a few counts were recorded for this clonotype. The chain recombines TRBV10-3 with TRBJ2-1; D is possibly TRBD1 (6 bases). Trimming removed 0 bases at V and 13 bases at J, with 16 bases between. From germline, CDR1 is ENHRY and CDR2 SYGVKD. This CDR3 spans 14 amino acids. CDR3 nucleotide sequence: TGTGCCATCAGTGAGTCGCAAGTAGGGGGTCGTCAGTTCTTC. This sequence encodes CAISESQVGGRQFF.

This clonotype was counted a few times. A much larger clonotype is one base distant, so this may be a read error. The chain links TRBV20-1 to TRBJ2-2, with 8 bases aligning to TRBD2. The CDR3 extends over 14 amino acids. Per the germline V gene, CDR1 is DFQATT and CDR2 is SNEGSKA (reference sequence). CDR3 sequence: CGAKGEREPGELFF. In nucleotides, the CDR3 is TGCGGTGCTAAGGGCGAGCGGGAGCCCGGGGAGCTGTTTTTT.

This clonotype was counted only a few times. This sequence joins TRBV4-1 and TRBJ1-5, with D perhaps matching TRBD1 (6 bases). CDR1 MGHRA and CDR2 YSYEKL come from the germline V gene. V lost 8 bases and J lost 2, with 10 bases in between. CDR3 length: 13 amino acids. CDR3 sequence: CASAGAGNQPQHF. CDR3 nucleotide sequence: TGCGCCAGCGCGGGGGCGGGCAATCAGCCCCAGCATTTT.

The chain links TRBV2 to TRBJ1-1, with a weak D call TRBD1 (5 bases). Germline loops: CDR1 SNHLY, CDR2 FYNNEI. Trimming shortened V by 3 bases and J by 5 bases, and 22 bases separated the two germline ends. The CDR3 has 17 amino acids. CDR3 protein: CASSDRSLDSKFTEAFF. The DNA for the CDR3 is TGTGCCAGCAGTGACAGATCCCTCGACAGCAAGTTTACTGAAGCTTTCTTT.

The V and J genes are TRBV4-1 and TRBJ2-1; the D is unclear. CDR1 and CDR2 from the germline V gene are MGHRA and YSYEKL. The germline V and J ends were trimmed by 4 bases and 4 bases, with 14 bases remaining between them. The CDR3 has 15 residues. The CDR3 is CASSPSRRLYNEQFF. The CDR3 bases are TGCGCCAGCAGCCCTTCGAGGAGACTTTACAATGAGCAGTTCTTC.

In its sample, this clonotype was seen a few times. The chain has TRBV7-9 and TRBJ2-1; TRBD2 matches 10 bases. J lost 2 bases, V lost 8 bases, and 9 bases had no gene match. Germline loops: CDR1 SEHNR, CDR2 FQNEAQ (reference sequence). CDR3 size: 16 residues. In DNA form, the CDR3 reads TGTGCCAGCGCCCAGGGTAGCGGGGGGACCTACAATGAGCAGTTCTTC. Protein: CASAQGSGGTYNEQFF.

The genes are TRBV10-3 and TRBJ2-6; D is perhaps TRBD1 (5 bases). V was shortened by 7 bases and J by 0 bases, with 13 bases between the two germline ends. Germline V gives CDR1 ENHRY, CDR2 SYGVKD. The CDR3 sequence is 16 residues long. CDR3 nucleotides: TGTGCCATCACCCCGACAGATGGCTCTGGGGCCAACGTCCTGACTTTC. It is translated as CAITPTDGSGANVLTF.